The 8 T cell receptor beta chains given below trace back to one sample, sequenced in a study of T cell repertoires in cytomegalovirus infection. TCRdb called the reads again in MiXCR, with one record for every CDR3 protein. The sample contains 350,000 to 450,000 distinct CDR3 sequences, 15% to 20% of which appear only once. Sequencing used PBMCs. Source of these receptors: a human donor in good health (CMV status not recorded). Some clones in this sample may be carry-over from other donors' samples.

This clonotype was counted a single time. V is TRBV2 and J is TRBJ2-7; 14 nucleotides align to TRBD2. CDR1 and CDR2 (germline): SNHLY, FYNNEI. Trimming at V came to 8 bases and at J to 2 bases, leaving 5 bases not matched to a gene. This CDR3 comprises 15 residues. The CDR3 loop is CASHGTSGGPYEQYF. In DNA, the CDR3 is TGTGCCAGCCATGGGACTAGCGGGGGCCCCTACGAGCAGTACTTC.

V is TRBV5-6 and J is TRBJ1-5; D uncertain. Trimming stripped 2 bases from V and 5 bases from J, with 8 bases between. This CDR3 spans 13 amino acids. From germline, CDR1 is SGHDT and CDR2 YYEEEE. The CDR3 DNA reads TGTGCCAGCAGCTTCTCCCCATATCAGCCCCAGCATTTT. Translation: CASSFSPYQPQHF.

About this clonotype: Since a much larger clone is just one base distant, this may be a read error. This chain uses TRBV12-3 or TRBV12-4 with TRBJ1-1; 9 positions agree with TRBD1. CDR3 length: 18 amino acids. J lost 0 bases, V lost 6 bases, and 14 bases had no gene match. Written as DNA, the CDR3 is TGTGCCAGCAGCTGGCGGACAGGGGATTTGGTCATGAACACTGAAGCTTTCTTT. Protein: CASSWRTGDLVMNTEAFF.

This clonotype was picked up one time. Possible read error: a much larger clone is one base away. The gene calls are TRBV7-2 and TRBJ2-7, with a weak D call TRBD2 (6 bases). Germline lookup yields CDR1 SGHTA and CDR2 FQGNSA. This CDR3 has 15 amino acids. V shed 1 base and J shed 3 bases, with 13 bases lying between them. CDR3 bases: TGTGCCAGCAGCTTAGGAGATAGCGGCTTCTACGAGCAGTACTTC. This gives the protein CASSLGDSGFYEQYF.

This chain joins TRBV6-2 or TRBV6-3 and TRBJ2-1; the D gene is possibly TRBD1 (6 bases). This CDR3 is 15 amino acids long. The V gene lost 10 bases and the J gene lost 9 bases, with 25 bases spanning the gap. CDR1 is MNHEY, CDR2 SVGEGT, per germline. CDR3 loop: CATPQLQGKKVEQFF. The DNA of the CDR3 is TGTGCCACCCCCCAACTACAGGGAAAAAAGGTTGAGCAGTTCTTC.

The chain has TRBV28 and TRBJ1-5; TRBD1 matches at 8 bases. Germline V lookup: CDR1 MDHEN, CDR2 SYDVKM. V lost 8 bases to trimming and J lost 5 bases; unmatched junction nucleotides: 8. The CDR3 totals 14 residues. The CDR3 nucleotides are TGTGCCAGCGCCGGGACAGGCGGCGATCAGCCCCAGCATTTT. It translates to CASAGTGGDQPQHF.

This chain connects TRBV7-2 to TRBJ2-3, with TRBD2 matching 10 bases. In germline, CDR1 is SGHTA, CDR2 FQGNSA. Trimming took 6 bases from V and 4 from J; bases not matched to a gene: 7. The CDR3 contains 15 residues. As DNA, the CDR3 is TGTGCCAGCAGTCATACTAGCGGGGCCGCAGATACGCAGTATTTT. Residues: CASSHTSGAADTQYF. The full variable domain, rest sourced from reference TRBV7-2 and TRBJ2-3, is GAGVSQSPSNKVTEKGKDVELRCDPISGHTALYWYRQSLGQGLEFLIYFQGNSAPDKSGLPSDRFSAERTGGSVSTLTIQRTQQEDSAVYLCASSHTSGAADTQYFGPGTRLTVL.

This clonotype appeared a few times. The chain couples TRBV27 to TRBJ2-3, with 9 bases that match TRBD1. The CDR3 contains 16 residues. Germline V lookup: CDR1 MNHEY, CDR2 SMNVEV (reference sequence). V dropped 6 bases and J dropped 3; count of bases not matched to a gene: 10. CDR3 sequence: CASSLGTGSRTDTQYF. The CDR3 region has the DNA TGTGCCAGCAGCCTAGGGACAGGGAGTCGGACAGATACGCAGTATTTT.